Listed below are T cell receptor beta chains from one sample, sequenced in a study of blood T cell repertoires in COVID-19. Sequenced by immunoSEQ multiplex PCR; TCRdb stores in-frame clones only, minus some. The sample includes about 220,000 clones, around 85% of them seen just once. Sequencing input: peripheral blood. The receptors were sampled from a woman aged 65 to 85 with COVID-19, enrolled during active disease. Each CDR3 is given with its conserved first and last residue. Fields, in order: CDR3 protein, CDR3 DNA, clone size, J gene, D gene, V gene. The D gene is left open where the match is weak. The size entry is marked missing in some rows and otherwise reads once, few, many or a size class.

cdr3_aa: CASSLTGMGDEQFF
cdr3_nt: TGTGCCAGCAGCTTAACGGGGATGGGCGATGAGCAGTTCTTC
clone_size: once
j_call: TRBJ2-1
d_call: -
v_call: TRBV7-2

cdr3_aa: CASSPAGVDRSTGELFF
cdr3_nt: TGTGCCAGCTCACCGGCAGGGGTCGATAGATCCACCGGGGAGCTGTTTTTT
clone_size: -
j_call: TRBJ2-2
d_call: -
v_call: TRBV18

cdr3_aa: CASLPGQGHYPTNEKLFF
cdr3_nt: TGTGCCAGTCTACCGGGACAGGGGCATTACCCAACTAATGAAAAACTGTTTTTT
clone_size: -
j_call: TRBJ1-4
d_call: TRBD1
v_call: TRBV19

cdr3_aa: CASSAYEGQNTEAFF
cdr3_nt: TGTGCCAGCAGCGCTTACGAGGGACAGAACACTGAAGCTTTCTTT
clone_size: -
j_call: TRBJ1-1
d_call: -
v_call: TRBV9

cdr3_aa: CASSLGPRQGSF
cdr3_nt: TGTGCCAGCAGTTTAGGCCCCCGACAGGGTTCCTTC
clone_size: -
j_call: TRBJ2-7
d_call: TRBD1
v_call: TRBV12-3/TRBV12-4

cdr3_aa: CASSVTGQGTGELFF
cdr3_nt: TGTGCCAGCAGCGTAACGGGACAGGGGACCGGGGAGCTGTTTTTT
clone_size: -
j_call: TRBJ2-2
d_call: TRBD1
v_call: TRBV9

cdr3_aa: CASSHNGELFF
cdr3_nt: TGTGCCAGCAGCCATAACGGGGAGCTGTTTTTT
clone_size: -
j_call: TRBJ2-2
d_call: -
v_call: TRBV14

cdr3_aa: CASSLVEGEVGYTF
cdr3_nt: TGTGCCAGCAGCTTAGTTGAAGGGGAAGTCGGCTACACCTTC
clone_size: -
j_call: TRBJ1-2
d_call: -
v_call: TRBV11-2

cdr3_aa: CASSRTGDSNQPQHF
cdr3_nt: TGTGCCAGCAGCCGGACAGGAGATAGCAATCAGCCCCAGCATTTT
clone_size: -
j_call: TRBJ1-5
d_call: TRBD1
v_call: TRBV7-9

cdr3_aa: CASSQGSSGGARTDTQYF
cdr3_nt: TGTGCCAGCAGCCAAGGTTCTAGCGGGGGGGCCCGGACAGATACGCAGTATTTT
clone_size: -
j_call: TRBJ2-3
d_call: TRBD2
v_call: TRBV3-1/TRBV3-2

cdr3_aa: CASSRGEETQYF
cdr3_nt: TGTGCCAGCAGCCGCGGGGAAGAGACCCAGTACTTC
clone_size: once
j_call: TRBJ2-5
d_call: -
v_call: TRBV7-2